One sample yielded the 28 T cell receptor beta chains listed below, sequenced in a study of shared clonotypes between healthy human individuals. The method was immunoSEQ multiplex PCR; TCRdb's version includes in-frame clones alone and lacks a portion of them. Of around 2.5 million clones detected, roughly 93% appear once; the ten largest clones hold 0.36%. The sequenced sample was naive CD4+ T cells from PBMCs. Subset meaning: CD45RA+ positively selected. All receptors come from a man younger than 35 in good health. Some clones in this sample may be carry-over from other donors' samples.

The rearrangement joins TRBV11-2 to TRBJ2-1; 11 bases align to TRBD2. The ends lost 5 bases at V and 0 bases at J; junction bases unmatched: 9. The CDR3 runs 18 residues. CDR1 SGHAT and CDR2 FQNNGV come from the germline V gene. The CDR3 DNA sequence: TGTGCCAGCAGCCCGAAAGGGACTAGCGGTAGCTCCTACAATGAGCAGTTCTTC. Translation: CASSPKGTSGSSYNEQFF. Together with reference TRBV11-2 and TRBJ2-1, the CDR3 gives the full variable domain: EAGVAQSPRYKIIEKRQSVAFWCNPISGHATLYWYQQILGQGPKLLIQFQNNGVVDDSQLPKDRFSAERLKGVDSTLKIQPAKLEDSAVYLCASSPKGTSGSSYNEQFFGPGTRLTVL.

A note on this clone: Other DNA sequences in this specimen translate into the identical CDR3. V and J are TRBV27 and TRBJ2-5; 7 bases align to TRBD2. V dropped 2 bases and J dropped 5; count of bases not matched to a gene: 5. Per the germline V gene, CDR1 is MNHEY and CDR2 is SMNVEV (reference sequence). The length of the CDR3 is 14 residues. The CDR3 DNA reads TGTGCCAGCAGTTTAGCGGGAGTACGGGAGACCCAGTACTTC. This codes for CASSLAGVRETQYF.

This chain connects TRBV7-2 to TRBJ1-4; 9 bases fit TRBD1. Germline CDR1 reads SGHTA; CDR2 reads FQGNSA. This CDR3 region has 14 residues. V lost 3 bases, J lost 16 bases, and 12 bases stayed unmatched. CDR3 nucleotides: TGTGCCAGCAGCTTGACAGAGGGACAGGGAAGTAGGTTTTTT. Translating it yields CASSLTEGQGSRFF.

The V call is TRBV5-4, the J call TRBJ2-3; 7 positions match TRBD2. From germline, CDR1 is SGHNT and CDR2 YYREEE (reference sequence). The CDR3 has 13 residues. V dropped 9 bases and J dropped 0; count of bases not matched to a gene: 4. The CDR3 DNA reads TGTGCCACCTTTAGCGGGAGCACAGATACGCAGTATTTT. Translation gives CATFSGSTDTQYF.

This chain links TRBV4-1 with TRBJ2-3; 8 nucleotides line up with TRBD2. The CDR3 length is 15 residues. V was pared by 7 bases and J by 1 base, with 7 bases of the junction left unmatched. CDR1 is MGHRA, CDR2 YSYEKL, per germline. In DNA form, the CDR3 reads TGCGCCAGCACCACGGGTAGCGGGGGCACAGATACGCAGTATTTT. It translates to CASTTGSGGTDTQYF.

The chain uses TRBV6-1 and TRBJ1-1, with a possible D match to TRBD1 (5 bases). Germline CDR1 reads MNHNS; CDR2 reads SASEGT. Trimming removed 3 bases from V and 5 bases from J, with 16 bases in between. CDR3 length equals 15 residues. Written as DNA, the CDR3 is TGTGCCAGCAGTGAGTCGCGTTGGGGGTGGACTGAAGCTTTCTTT. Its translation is CASSESRWGWTEAFF.

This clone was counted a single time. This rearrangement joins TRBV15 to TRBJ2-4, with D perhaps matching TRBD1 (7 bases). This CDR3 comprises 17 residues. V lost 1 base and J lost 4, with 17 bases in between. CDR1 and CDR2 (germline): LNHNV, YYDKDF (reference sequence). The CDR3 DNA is TGTGCCACCAGCAGAGGCGCCGGCGGGACAGCAAAAAACATTCAGTACTTC. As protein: CATSRGAGGTAKNIQYF.

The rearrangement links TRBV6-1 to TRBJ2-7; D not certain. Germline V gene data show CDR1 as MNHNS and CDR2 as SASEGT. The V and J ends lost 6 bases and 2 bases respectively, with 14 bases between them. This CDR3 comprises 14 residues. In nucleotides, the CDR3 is TGTGCCAGCAGAAAATACGGCCTGACCTACGAGCAGTACTTC. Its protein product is CASRKYGLTYEQYF.

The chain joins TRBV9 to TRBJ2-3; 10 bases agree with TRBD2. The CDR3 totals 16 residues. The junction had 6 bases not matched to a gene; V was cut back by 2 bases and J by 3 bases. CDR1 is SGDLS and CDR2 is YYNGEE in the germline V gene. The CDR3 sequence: CASSVLAGVKTDTQYF. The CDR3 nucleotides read TGTGCCAGCAGCGTTCTAGCGGGAGTTAAAACAGATACGCAGTATTTT.

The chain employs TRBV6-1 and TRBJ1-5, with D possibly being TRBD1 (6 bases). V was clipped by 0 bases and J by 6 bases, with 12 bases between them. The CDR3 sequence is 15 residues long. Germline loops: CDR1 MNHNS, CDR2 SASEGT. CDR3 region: CASSEASAGVQPQHF. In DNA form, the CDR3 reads TGTGCCAGCAGTGAAGCGTCGGCAGGGGTTCAGCCCCAGCATTTT.

The CDR3 sequence: CASSPPRDPNEKLFF. The CDR3 DNA reads as TGTGCCAGCTCACCACCCCGGGACCCTAATGAAAAACTGTTTTTT. V and J are TRBV18 and TRBJ1-4; TRBD1 might be the D (5 bases). The germline V gene encodes CDR1 KGHSH and CDR2 LQKENI. This CDR3 contains 15 residues. V was pared by 0 bases and J by 3 bases, with 8 bases between. Based on the CDR3 plus reference TRBV18 and TRBJ1-4, the full variable domain is NAGVMQNPRHLVRRRGQEARLRCSPMKGHSHVYWYRQLPEEGLKFMVYLQKENIIDESGMPKERFSAEFPKEGPSILRIQQVVRGDSAAYFCASSPPRDPNEKLFFGSGTQLSVL.

CDR3 amino acids: CASSSEVRGYTF. The CDR3, as DNA: TGTGCCAGCAGCTCCGAGGTGCGTGGCTACACCTTC. V usage is TRBV5-4 and J usage is TRBJ1-2; D is ambiguous. The germline V gene encodes CDR1 SGHNT and CDR2 YYREEE (reference sequence). This CDR3 contains 12 residues. The V end was cut by 3 bases, the J end by 7 bases, with 10 bases between.

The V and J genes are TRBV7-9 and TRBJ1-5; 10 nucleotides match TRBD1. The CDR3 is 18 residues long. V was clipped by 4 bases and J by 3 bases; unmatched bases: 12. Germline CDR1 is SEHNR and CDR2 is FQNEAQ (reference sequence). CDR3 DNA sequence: TGTGCCAGCAGCTCCGGACCCGGGACAGGGGACTACAATCAGCCCCAGCATTTT. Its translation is CASSSGPGTGDYNQPQHF.

CDR3 protein: CASSPPGTGDEQYF. The CDR3 nucleotides are TGCGCCAGCAGCCCCCCCGGGACAGGGGACGAGCAGTACTTC. The J gene is TRBJ2-7, the V gene TRBV5-1; 10 bases are shared with TRBD1. The V segment lost 4 bases and the J segment 5 bases; nucleotides outside the gene matches: 6. In germline, CDR1 is SGHRS, CDR2 YFSETQ. This CDR3 has 14 amino acids.

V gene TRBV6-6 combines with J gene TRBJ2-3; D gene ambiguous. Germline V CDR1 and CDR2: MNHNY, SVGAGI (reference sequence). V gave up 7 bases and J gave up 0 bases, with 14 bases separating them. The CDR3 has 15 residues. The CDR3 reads CASIYSVLSTDTQYF. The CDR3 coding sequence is TGTGCCAGCATCTACTCAGTATTGAGCACAGATACGCAGTATTTT.

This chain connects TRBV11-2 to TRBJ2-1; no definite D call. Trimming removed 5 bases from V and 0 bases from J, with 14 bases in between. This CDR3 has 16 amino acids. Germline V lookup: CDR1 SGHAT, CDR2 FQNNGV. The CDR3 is CASSLGPVGSYNEQFF. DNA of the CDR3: TGTGCCAGCAGCCTAGGACCGGTGGGCTCCTACAATGAGCAGTTCTTC.

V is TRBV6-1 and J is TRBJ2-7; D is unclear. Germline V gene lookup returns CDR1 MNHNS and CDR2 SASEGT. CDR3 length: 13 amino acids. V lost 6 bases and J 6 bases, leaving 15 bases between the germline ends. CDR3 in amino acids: CASSPTARGEQYF. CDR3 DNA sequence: TGTGCCAGCAGCCCCACCGCCAGAGGCGAGCAGTACTTC.

The CDR3 nucleotides are TGTGCCACCTGGGACAGGGGGCGAGAAAAACTGTTTTTT. Its protein is CATWDRGREKLFF. The V gene is TRBV28, the J gene TRBJ1-4, with 12 bases aligning to TRBD1. Per germline, CDR1 MDHEN and CDR2 SYDVKM. V lost 10 bases, J lost 8 bases, and 5 bases stayed unmatched. This CDR3 region has 13 residues.

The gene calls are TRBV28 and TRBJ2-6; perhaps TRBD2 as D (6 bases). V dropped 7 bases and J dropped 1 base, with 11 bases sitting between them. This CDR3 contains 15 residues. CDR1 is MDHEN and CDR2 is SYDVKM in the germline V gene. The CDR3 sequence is CASTAAGSGANVLTF. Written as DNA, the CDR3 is TGTGCCAGCACTGCGGCGGGATCTGGGGCCAACGTCCTGACTTTC.

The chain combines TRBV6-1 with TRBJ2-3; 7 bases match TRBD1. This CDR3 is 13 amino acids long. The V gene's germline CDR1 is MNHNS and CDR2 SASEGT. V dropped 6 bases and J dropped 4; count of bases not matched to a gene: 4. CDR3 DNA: TGTGCCAGCAGCGCCGACAGGGCAGATACGCAGTATTTT. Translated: CASSADRADTQYF.

The CDR3 loop reads CASSMLAGGGNEQFF. CDR3 bases: TGTGCCAGTAGTATGCTAGCGGGAGGCGGCAATGAGCAGTTCTTC. This sequence joins TRBV19 and TRBJ2-1; TRBD2 matches at 11 bases. CDR1 and CDR2 (germline): LNHDA, SQIVND (reference sequence). With V trimmed by 3 bases and J by 6 bases, 4 bases remained unmatched. There are 15 residues in the CDR3.

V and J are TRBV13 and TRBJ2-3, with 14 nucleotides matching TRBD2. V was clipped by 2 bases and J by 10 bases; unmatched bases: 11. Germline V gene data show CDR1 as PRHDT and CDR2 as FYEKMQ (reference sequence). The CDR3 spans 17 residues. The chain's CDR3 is CASSLKLGTSGSTAQYF. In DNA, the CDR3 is TGTGCCAGCAGCTTAAAGTTAGGGACTAGCGGGAGTACCGCGCAGTATTTT.

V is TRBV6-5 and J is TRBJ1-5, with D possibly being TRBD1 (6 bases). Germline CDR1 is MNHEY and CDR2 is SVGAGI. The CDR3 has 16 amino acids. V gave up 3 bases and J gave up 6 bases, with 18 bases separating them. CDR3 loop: CASSYSGTPSSQPQHF. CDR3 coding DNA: TGTGCCAGCAGTTATAGTGGGACACCTTCCAGTCAGCCCCAGCATTTT.

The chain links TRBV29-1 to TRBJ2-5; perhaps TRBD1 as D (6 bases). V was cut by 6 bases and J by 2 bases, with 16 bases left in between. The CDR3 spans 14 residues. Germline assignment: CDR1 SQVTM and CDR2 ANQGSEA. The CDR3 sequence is CSVLRDNNQETQYF. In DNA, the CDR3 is TGCAGCGTCCTCCGGGACAACAATCAAGAGACCCAGTACTTC.

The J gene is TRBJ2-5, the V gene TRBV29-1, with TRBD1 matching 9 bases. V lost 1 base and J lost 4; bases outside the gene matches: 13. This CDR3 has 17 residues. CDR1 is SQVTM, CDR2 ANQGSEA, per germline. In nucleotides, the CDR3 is TGCAGCGTTGAAGCTTGGGGTAACAGGGGGCGCCCAGAGACCCAGTACTTC. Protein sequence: CSVEAWGNRGRPETQYF.

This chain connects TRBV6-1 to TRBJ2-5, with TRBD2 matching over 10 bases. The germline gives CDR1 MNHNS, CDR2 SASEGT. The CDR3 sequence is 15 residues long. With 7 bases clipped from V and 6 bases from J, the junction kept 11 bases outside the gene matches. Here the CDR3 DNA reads TGTGCCAGCACCCCGGTGTTAGCGGGAGGCCAGACCCAGTACTTC. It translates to CASTPVLAGGQTQYF.

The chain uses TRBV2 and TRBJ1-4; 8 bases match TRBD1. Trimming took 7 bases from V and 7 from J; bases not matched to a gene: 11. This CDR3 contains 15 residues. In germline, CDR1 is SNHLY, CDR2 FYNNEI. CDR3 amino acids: CASIQTGQGAEKLFF. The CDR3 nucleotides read TGTGCCAGCATCCAGACCGGACAGGGAGCTGAAAAACTGTTTTTT.

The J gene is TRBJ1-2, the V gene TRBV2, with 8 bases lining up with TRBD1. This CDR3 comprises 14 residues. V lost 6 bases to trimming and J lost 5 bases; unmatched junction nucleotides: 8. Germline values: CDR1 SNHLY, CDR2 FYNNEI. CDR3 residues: CASSQQGEGYGYTF. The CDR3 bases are TGTGCCAGCAGCCAACAGGGGGAAGGGTATGGCTACACCTTC.